Below, 2 T cell receptor beta chains from the same sample are listed, as sequenced in a study of T cells in localized non-small cell lung cancer. This table comes from immunoSEQ multiplex PCR, and its TCRdb copy is limited to in-frame clones, with some not included. In the table there are approximately 20,000 clones, about 88% of which are singletons. The source material was peripheral blood, sampled before any cancer treatment. Receptors originate from a man between 40 and 75 years old with stage I lung adenocarcinoma.

The chain joins TRBV7-6 to TRBJ2-3, with TRBD2 identical over 11 bases. J gave up 5 bases and V 3 bases, and 10 bases lay outside the gene matches. The CDR3 runs to 17 residues. From germline, CDR1 is SGHVS and CDR2 FNYEAQ. CDR3 residues: CASSLDFSGGAKDTQYF. The CDR3 DNA is TGTGCCAGCAGCTTGGATTTTAGCGGGGGGGCAAAAGATACGCAGTATTTT. The whole variable domain, remainder taken from reference TRBV7-6 and TRBJ2-3, is GAGVSQSPRYKVTKRGQDVALRCDPISGHVSLYWYRQALGQGPEFLTYFNYEAQQDKSGLPNDRFSAERPEGSISTLTIQRTEQRDSAMYRCASSLDFSGGAKDTQYFGPGTRLTVL.

This chain joins TRBV7-9 and TRBJ1-4; 9 nucleotides agree with TRBD1. Germline CDR1 SEHNR, CDR2 FQNEAQ (reference sequence). This CDR3 has 15 amino acids. The junction had 2 bases not matched to a gene; V was cut back by 2 bases and J by 4 bases. CDR3 DNA sequence: TGTGCCAGCAGCTTAACAGGGGGCCTTAATGAAAAACTGTTTTTT. It specifies CASSLTGGLNEKLFF. Full variable domain (remainder filled in from reference TRBV7-9 and TRBJ1-4): DTGVSQNPRHKITKRGQNVTFRCDPISEHNRLYWYRQTLGQGPEFLTYFQNEAQLEKSRLLSDRFSAERPKGSFSTLEIQRTEQGDSAMYLCASSLTGGLNEKLFFGSGTQLSVL.